This T cell receptor beta chain was obtained from a study of blood T cells in healthy people across ages. This CDR3 comprises 14 residues. Trimming took 7 bases from V and 4 from J; bases not matched to a gene: 6. The germline gives CDR1 SEHNR, CDR2 FQNEAQ (reference sequence). Next came a second PCR, run for about 7 to 12 cycles, which used a sample-barcoded 5' primer along with a J-beta primer mix. TCRdb recomputed calls from the 5' RACE reads with MiXCR, one row per CDR3 protein. This sample carries 1.6 million or so distinct CDR3 sequences, about 31% of them seen once, and the ten largest clones take roughly 10%.

The receptor was derived from a young woman in good health. This chain uses TRBV7-9 with TRBJ1-5; 8 bases map to TRBD1. The sample was blood. The CDR3 coding sequence is TGTGCCAGCAACGAGACAGGGGTGAATCAGCCCCAGCATTTT. This encodes CASNETGVNQPQHF. Combining the CDR3 with reference TRBV7-9 and TRBJ1-5 gives the whole variable domain DTGVSQNPRHKITKRGQNVTFRCDPISEHNRLYWYRQTLGQGPEFLTYFQNEAQLEKSRLLSDRFSAERPKGSFSTLEIQRTEQGDSAMYLCASNETGVNQPQHFGDGTRLSIL.